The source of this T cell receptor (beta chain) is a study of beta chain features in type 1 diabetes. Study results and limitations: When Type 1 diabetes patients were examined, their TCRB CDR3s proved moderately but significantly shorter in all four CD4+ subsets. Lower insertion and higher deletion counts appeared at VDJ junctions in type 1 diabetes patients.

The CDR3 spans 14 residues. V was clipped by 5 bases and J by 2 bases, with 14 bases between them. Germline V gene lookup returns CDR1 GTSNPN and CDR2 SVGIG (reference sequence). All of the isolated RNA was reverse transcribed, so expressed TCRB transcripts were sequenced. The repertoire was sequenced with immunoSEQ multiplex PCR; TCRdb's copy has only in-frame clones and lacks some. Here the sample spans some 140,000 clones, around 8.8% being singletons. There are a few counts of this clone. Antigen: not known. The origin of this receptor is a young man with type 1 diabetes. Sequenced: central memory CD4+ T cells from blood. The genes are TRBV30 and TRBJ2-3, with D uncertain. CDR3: CAWSESLVTDTQYF. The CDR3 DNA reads TGTGCCTGGTCCGAGAGCCTAGTCACAGATACGCAGTATTTT.